The 4 T cell receptor beta chains reported below all come from one sample, sequenced in a study of CD4 T cells in relation to SARS-CoV-2 and coronaviruses. The unexposed donors gave CD4+ T cells in about 2010-2019, prior to COVID-19. Isolation of CD4+ T cells took place after less than 11 days in culture. Their cognate antigens are unknown. Profiling relied on immunoSEQ multiplex PCR, and the TCRdb table lists in-frame clones only, not all of them. The profile covers tens of thousands of clones, with 75% to 80% appearing a single time and approximately 15% taken by the ten largest. Sequenced sample: CD4+ T cells from PBMCs, cultured in vitro. The receptors originated from a human donor in good health.

The V and J genes are TRBV7-3 and TRBJ2-7; D uncertain. With 1 base removed from V and 2 bases from J, the gap between germline ends came to 9 bases. CDR1 and CDR2 (germline): SGHTA, FQGTGA. The CDR3 has 14 amino acids. Here the CDR3 DNA reads TGTGCCAGCAGCTTAAACACTCCACCCTACGAGCAGTACTTC. It yields the protein CASSLNTPPYEQYF.

The chain recombines TRBV5-1 with TRBJ2-3, with 9 bases matching TRBD2. After removal of 2 bases from V and 6 bases from J, the junction contained 13 bases not matched to a gene. There are 17 residues in the CDR3. Per germline, CDR1 SGHRS and CDR2 YFSETQ. This CDR3 reads CASSFGRLAGLSDTQYF. The CDR3 coding sequence is TGCGCCAGCAGCTTTGGGAGGCTAGCGGGATTATCGGATACGCAGTATTTT. The variable domain in full, completed from reference TRBV5-1 and TRBJ2-3, reads KAGVTQTPRYLIKTRGQQVTLSCSPISGHRSVSWYQQTPGQGLQFLFEYFSETQRNKGNFPGRFSGRQFSNSRSEMNVSTLELGDSALYLCASSFGRLAGLSDTQYFGPGTRLTVL.

The chain employs TRBV7-8 and TRBJ2-2; D unclear. The CDR3 totals 16 residues. Trimming pared 0 bases from V and 5 bases from J, leaving 13 bases between. CDR1 is SGHVS and CDR2 is FQNEAQ in the germline V gene. The CDR3 spells CASSLAQARRTGELFF. CDR3 in DNA: TGTGCCAGCAGCTTAGCGCAAGCGAGACGGACCGGGGAGCTGTTTTTT.

V gene TRBV5-6 combines with J gene TRBJ2-7; no reliable D call. The CDR3 consists of 15 residues. Germline-derived CDR1 and CDR2 are SGHDT and YYEEEE. The germline V and J ends were trimmed by 0 bases and 0 bases, with 10 bases remaining between them. The CDR3 loop is CASSLVYVTSYEQYF. CDR3 in DNA: TGTGCCAGCAGCTTGGTGTACGTAACCTCCTACGAGCAGTACTTC. The full variable domain, completed using reference TRBV5-6 and TRBJ2-7, is DAGVTQSPTHLIKTRGQQVTLRCSPKSGHDTVSWYQQALGQGPQFIFQYYEEEERQRGNFPDRFSGHQFPNYSSELNVNALLLGDSALYLCASSLVYVTSYEQYFGPGTRLTVT.